The entry below describes one T cell receptor (beta chain). The entry originates in a study of blood T cell repertoires in COVID-19. Study details: T cells, B-cell-depleted T cells, or PBMCs supplied cDNA or gDNA.

Germline CDR1 reads LNHDA; CDR2 reads SQIVND (reference sequence). The CDR3 is 14 residues long. The V end lost 5 bases, the J end lost 3 bases, and 11 bases lay between the germline ends. Here immunoSEQ multiplex PCR was the method, and the copy in TCRdb shows in-frame clones only, minus some. The sample includes 60,000 to 70,000 clones, around 89% of them seen just once. The source is a woman aged 55-70 years with acute or convalescent COVID-19. The sample comprised peripheral blood. This chain links TRBV19 with TRBJ2-1, with TRBD2 as a possible D gene (5 bases). The CDR3 DNA is TGTGCCAGTAGTCGGGATCTGTTCTACAATGAGCAGTTCTTC. This sequence encodes CASSRDLFYNEQFF.